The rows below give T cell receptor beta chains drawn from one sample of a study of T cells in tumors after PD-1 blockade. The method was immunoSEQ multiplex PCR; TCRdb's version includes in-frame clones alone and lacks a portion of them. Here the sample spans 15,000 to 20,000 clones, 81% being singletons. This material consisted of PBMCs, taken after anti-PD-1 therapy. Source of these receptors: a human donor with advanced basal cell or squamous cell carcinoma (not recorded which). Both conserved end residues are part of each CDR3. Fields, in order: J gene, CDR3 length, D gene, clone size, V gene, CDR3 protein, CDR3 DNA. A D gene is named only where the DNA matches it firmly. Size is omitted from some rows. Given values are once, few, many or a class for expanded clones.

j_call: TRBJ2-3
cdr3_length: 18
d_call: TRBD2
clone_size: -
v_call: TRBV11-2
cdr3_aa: CASSLAISRGRLTDTQYF
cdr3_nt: TGTGCCAGCAGCTTAGCTATCTCTCGCGGGAGGCTCACAGATACGCAGTATTTT

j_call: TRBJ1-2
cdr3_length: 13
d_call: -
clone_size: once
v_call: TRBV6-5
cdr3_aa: CASTIGGNYGYTF
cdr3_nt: TGTGCCAGCACCATAGGGGGAAACTATGGCTACACCTTC

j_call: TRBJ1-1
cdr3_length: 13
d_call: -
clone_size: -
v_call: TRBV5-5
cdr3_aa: CASSFDRNTEAFF
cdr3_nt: TGTGCCAGCAGCTTCGACAGGAACACTGAAGCTTTCTTT

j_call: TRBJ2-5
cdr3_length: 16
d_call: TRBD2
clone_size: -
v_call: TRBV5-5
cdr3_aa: CASSYASGPAQETQYF
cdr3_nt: TGTGCCAGCAGCTACGCTAGCGGACCCGCTCAAGAGACCCAGTACTTC

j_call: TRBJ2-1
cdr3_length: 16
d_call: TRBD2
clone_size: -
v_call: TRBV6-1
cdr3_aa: CASSERSGAGGYEQFF
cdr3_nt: TGTGCCAGCAGTGAACGAAGTGGGGCGGGGGGCTATGAGCAGTTCTTC

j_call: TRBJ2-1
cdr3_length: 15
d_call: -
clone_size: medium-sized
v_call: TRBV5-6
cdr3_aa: CASSLDQTTSREQFF
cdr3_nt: TGTGCCAGCAGCTTGGACCAAACTACATCGAGGGAGCAGTTCTTC

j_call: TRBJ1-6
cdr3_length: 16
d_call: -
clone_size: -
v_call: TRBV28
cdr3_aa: CASRTLDSSYNSPLHF
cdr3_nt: TGTGCCAGCAGAACTCTTGACAGCTCCTATAATTCACCCCTCCACTTT

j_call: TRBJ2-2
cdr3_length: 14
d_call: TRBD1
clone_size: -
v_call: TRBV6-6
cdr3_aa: CASSYSTGTGELFF
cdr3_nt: TGTGCCAGCAGTTACTCGACAGGGACGGGGGAGCTGTTTTTT

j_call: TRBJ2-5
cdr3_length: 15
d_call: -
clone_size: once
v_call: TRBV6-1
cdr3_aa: CASSEWSYTRETQYF
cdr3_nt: TGTGCCAGCAGTGAATGGTCTTACACCAGGGAGACCCAGTACTTC

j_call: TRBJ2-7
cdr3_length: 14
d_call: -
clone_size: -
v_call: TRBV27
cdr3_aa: CASSAQGLSYEQYF
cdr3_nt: TGTGCCAGCAGTGCCCAGGGTCTCTCCTACGAGCAGTACTTC

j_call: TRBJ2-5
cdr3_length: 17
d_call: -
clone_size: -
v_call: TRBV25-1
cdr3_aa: CASSEWNDSPRQETQYF
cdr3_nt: TGTGCCAGCAGTGAATGGAACGACAGCCCAAGACAAGAGACCCAGTACTTC

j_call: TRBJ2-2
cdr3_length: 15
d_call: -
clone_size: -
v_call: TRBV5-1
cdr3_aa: CASSAGSWNTGELFF
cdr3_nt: TGCGCCAGCAGCGCCGGGTCTTGGAACACCGGGGAGCTGTTTTTT

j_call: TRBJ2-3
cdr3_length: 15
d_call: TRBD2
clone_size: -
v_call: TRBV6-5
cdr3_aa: CASRGTSGGLDTQYF
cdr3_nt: TGTGCCAGCAGGGGGACTAGCGGGGGGTTAGATACGCAGTATTTT

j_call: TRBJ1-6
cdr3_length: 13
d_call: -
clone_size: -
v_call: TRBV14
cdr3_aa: CASSGQDNSPLHF
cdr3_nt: TGTGCCAGCAGCGGACAAGATAATTCACCCCTCCACTTT

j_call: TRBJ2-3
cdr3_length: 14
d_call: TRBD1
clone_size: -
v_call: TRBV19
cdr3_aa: CASNGAGGKNTQYF
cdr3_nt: TGTGCCAGTAACGGGGCAGGGGGCAAAAATACGCAGTATTTT

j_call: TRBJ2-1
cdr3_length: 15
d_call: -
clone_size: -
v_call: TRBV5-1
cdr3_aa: CASSPISSSYNEQFF
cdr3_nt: TGCGCCAGCAGCCCAATCAGTAGCTCCTACAATGAGCAGTTCTTC

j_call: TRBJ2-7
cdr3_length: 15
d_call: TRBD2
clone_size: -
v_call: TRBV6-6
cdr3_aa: CASLDPGLAAYEQYF
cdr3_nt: TGTGCCAGCTTGGATCCGGGACTAGCGGCCTACGAGCAGTACTTC

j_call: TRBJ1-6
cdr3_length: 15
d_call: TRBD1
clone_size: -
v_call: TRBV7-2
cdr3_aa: CASSLGTGRNSPLHF
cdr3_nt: TGTGCCAGCAGCTTGGGGACAGGGAGGAACTCACCCCTCCACTTT

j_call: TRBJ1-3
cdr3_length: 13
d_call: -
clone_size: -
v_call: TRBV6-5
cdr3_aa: CASSRSSGNTIYF
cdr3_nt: TGTGCCAGCAGCCGGAGCTCTGGAAACACCATATATTTT

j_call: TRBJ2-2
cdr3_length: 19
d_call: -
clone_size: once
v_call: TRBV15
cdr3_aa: CATSRDGRRDGNAGRELFF
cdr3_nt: TGTGCCACCAGCAGAGACGGCCGTCGGGACGGGAACGCGGGCAGGGAGCTGTTTTTT

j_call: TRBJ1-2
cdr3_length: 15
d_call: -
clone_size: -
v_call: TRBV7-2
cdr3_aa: CASSLISSANYGYTF
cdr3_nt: TGTGCCAGCAGCTTAATTTCCTCAGCGAACTATGGCTACACCTTC

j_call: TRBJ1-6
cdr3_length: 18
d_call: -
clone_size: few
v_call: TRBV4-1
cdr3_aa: CASRGQGMRNSYNSPLHF
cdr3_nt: TGCGCCAGCAGGGGCCAAGGGATGCGTAACTCCTATAATTCACCCCTCCACTTT

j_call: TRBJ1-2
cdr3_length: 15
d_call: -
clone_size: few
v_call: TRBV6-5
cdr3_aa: CASSIGSWLGYGYTF
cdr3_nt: TGTGCCAGCAGTATAGGATCATGGCTCGGCTATGGCTACACCTTC

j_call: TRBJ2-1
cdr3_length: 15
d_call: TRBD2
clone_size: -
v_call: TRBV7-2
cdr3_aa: CASRLSGRVYNEQFF
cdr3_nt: TGTGCCAGCAGATTAAGCGGGAGGGTCTACAATGAGCAGTTCTTC

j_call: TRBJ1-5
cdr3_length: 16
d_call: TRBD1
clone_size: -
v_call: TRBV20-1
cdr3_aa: CSASPSGQERNQPQHF
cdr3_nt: TGCAGTGCTAGTCCCTCTGGACAGGAGCGGAATCAGCCCCAGCATTTT

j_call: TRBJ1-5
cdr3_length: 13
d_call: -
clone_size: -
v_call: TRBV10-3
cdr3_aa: CAISVQGAQPQHF
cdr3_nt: TGTGCCATCAGTGTTCAGGGAGCCCAGCCCCAGCATTTT

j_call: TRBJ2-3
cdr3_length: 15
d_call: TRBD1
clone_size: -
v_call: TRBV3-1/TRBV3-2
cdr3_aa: CASRWSRGRTDTQYF
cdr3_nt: TGTGCCAGCAGGTGGAGTAGGGGGCGCACAGATACGCAGTATTTT

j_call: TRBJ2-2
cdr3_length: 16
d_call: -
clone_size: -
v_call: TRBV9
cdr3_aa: CASSTLRLRNTGELFF
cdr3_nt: TGTGCCAGCAGCACCCTCCGCCTCAGAAACACCGGGGAGCTGTTTTTT

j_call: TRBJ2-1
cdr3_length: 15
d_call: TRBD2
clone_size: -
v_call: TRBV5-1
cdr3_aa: CASSSLPGGNNEQFF
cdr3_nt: TGCGCCAGCAGCTCCCTTCCGGGGGGAAACAATGAGCAGTTCTTC

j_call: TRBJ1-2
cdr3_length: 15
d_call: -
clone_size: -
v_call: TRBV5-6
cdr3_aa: CASSLAVVVAYGYTF
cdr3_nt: TGTGCCAGCAGCTTGGCCGTGGTAGTCGCCTATGGCTACACCTTC

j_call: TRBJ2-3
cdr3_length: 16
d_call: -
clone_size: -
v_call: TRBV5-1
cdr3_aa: CASSRDSFGLPDTQYF
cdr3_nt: TGCGCCAGCAGCCGTGACAGCTTCGGTCTTCCGGATACGCAGTATTTT

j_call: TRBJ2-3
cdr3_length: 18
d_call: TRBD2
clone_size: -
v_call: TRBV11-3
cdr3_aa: CASSTLAGGDPTTDTQYF
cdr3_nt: TGTGCCAGCAGCACCCTAGCGGGAGGGGACCCTACCACAGATACGCAGTATTTT

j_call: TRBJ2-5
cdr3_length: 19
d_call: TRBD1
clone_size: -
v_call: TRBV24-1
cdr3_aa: CATSDQGTGGEGAQETQYF
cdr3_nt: TGTGCCACCAGTGACCAAGGGACAGGGGGAGAGGGTGCCCAAGAGACCCAGTACTTC

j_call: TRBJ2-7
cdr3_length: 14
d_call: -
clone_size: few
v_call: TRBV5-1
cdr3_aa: CASSLLGFSYEQYF
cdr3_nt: TGCGCCAGCAGCTTGTTAGGATTTTCCTACGAGCAGTACTTC

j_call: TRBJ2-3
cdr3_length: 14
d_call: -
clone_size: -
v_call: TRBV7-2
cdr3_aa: CASSLFQGADTQYF
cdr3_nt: TGTGCCAGCAGCTTATTCCAAGGCGCAGATACGCAGTATTTT

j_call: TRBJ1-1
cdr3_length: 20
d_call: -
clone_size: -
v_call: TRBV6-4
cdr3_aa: CASSDSPRPGAWTWATEAFF
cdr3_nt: TGTGCCAGCAGTGACTCCCCCAGGCCGGGGGCCTGGACTTGGGCCACTGAAGCTTTCTTT

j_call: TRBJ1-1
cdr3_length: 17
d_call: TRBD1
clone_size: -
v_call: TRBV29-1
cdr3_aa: CSVGLEDRGDLGTEAFF
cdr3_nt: TGCAGCGTTGGCCTGGAGGACAGGGGGGATTTGGGCACTGAAGCTTTCTTT

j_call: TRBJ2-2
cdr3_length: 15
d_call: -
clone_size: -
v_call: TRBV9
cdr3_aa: CASSVPGRDTGELFF
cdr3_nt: TGTGCCAGCAGCGTACCCGGGAGAGATACCGGGGAGCTGTTTTTT

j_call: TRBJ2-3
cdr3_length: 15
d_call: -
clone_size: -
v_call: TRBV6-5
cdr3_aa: CASSLLAGGTDTQYF
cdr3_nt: TGTGCCAGCAGTTTACTAGCTGGGGGCACAGATACGCAGTATTTT

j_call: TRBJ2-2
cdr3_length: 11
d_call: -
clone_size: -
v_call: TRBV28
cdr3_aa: CASSLTGELFF
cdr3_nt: TGTGCCAGCAGTTTAACCGGGGAGCTGTTTTTT

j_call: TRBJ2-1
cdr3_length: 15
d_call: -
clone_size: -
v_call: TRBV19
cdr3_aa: CASSIAGHQYNEQFF
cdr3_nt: TGTGCCAGTAGTATAGCGGGACATCAATACAATGAGCAGTTCTTC

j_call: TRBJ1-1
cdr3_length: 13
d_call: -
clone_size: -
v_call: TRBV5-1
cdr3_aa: CASSFSANTEAFF
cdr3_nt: TGCGCCAGCAGCTTCTCTGCGAACACTGAAGCTTTCTTT

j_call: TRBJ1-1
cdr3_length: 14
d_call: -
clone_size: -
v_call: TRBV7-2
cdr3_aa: CASSLMHTNTEAFF
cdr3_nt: TGTGCCAGCAGCTTAATGCACACGAACACTGAAGCTTTCTTT

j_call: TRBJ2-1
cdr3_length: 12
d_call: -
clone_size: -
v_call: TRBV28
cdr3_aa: CASSLSRDEQFF
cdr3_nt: TGTGCCAGCAGTTTATCCAGGGATGAGCAGTTCTTC

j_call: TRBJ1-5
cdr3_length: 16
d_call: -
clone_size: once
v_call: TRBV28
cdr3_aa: CASSLWAKYSNQPQHF
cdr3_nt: TGTGCCAGCAGTTTATGGGCCAAATATAGCAATCAGCCCCAGCATTTT

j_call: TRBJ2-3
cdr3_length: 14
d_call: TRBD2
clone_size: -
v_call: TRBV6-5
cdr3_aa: CASRPGLASDTQYF
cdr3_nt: TGTGCCAGTAGACCGGGACTAGCGTCCGATACGCAGTATTTT

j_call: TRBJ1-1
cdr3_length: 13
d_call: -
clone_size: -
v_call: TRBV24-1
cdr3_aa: CATSDSVNTEAFF
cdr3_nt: TGTGCCACCAGTGATTCGGTGAACACTGAAGCTTTCTTT

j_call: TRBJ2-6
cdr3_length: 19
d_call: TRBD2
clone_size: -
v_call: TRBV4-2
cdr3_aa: CASSQGRAGGVSGANVLTF
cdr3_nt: TGTGCCAGCAGCCAAGGACGAGCGGGGGGGGTCTCTGGGGCCAACGTCCTGACTTTC

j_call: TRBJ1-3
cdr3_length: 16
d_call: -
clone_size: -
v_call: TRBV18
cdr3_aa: CASSQDSLNSGNTIYF
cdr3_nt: TGTGCCAGCTCACAGGACAGCCTAAACTCTGGAAACACCATATATTTT